Below, 5 T cell receptor beta chains from the same sample are listed, as sequenced in a study of shared clonotypes between healthy human individuals. As defined, naive CD8 cells were CD45RO-negative and positively selected for CCR7, with terminally differentiated effector memory CD45RA+ cells excluded. Sequencing was performed with immunoSEQ multiplex PCR; in TCRdb, only in-frame clones are kept and a portion is missing. The profile shows fewer than 1 million clones, 90% to 97% of them singletons. Sequencing used naive CD8+ T cells sorted from blood. The receptors derive from a man aged 25 to 40 in good health.

J is TRBJ2-7 and V is TRBV4-1; TRBD1 agrees at 11 bases. CDR1 and CDR2 (germline): MGHRA, YSYEKL. V shed 3 bases, J shed 4 bases, and the junction held 2 bases outside the gene matches. The CDR3 runs 14 residues. CDR3 amino acids: CASSHRDRGYEQYF. The CDR3 DNA is TGCGCCAGCAGCCATCGGGACAGGGGGTACGAGCAGTACTTC.

V is TRBV5-1 and J is TRBJ2-7, with 12 bases aligning to TRBD2. V was pared by 0 bases and J by 6 bases, with 7 bases of the junction left unmatched. The CDR3 runs 16 residues. The V gene's germline CDR1 is SGHRS and CDR2 YFSETQ. CDR3 nucleotide sequence: TGCGCCAGCAGCTTGGTTTTACTAGCGGGAGGTGGCGAGCAGTACTTC. This encodes CASSLVLLAGGGEQYF.

The chain joins TRBV6-1 to TRBJ2-7; perhaps TRBD2 as D (5 bases). This CDR3 spans 14 amino acids. Germline V gene data show CDR1 as MNHNS and CDR2 as SASEGT. With 7 bases removed from V and 4 bases from J, the gap between germline ends came to 17 bases. Here the CDR3 reads CASNPLAAKYEQYF. The DNA of the CDR3 is TGTGCCAGCAACCCCCTAGCTGCCAAATACGAGCAGTACTTC.

This clone was observed once. The rearrangement links TRBV4-3 to TRBJ2-7, with D uncertain. The CDR3 loop spans 14 amino acids. V was pared by 3 bases and J by 2 bases, with 11 bases between. The germline V gene encodes CDR1 LGHNA and CDR2 YSLEER. The CDR3 nucleotides read TGCGCCAGCAGCCAGTGGGGTGGGACCTACGAGCAGTACTTC. This gives the protein CASSQWGGTYEQYF.

The chain recombines TRBV6-1 with TRBJ2-7; D perhaps matches TRBD1 (5 bases). The CDR3 totals 13 residues. CDR1 MNHNS and CDR2 SASEGT come from the germline V gene. V lost 6 bases to trimming and J lost 3 bases, with 12 bases between them. The CDR3 sequence: CASSAGALYEQYF. The CDR3 DNA follows: TGTGCCAGCAGCGCTGGGGCCCTCTACGAGCAGTACTTC.